A selection of T cell receptor beta chains follows, all from one sample in a study of identical twins. One entry per CDR3 protein, called by TCRdb with MiXCR from the 5' RACE reads. The data show approximately 700,000 distinct CDR3 sequences, roughly 18% seen once. The sample was also linked to a second study, of T cells expressing NK-cell markers.

Sample: PBMCs. The receptors here all came from a young woman in good health. Each CDR3 is given with its conserved first and last residue. D genes are given only for firm matches. Only some rows state a clone size, as once, few, many or a class for expanded clones.

j_call d_call v_call clone_size cdr3_length cdr3_aa cdr3_nt
TRBJ2-3 NA TRBV29-1 few 13 CSVGPSGTDTQYF TGCAGCGTTGGGCCTAGCGGCACAGATACGCAGTATTTT
TRBJ2-5 NA TRBV5-1 NA 16 CASSRFLGGPQETQYF TGCGCCAGCAGCCGATTTTTGGGGGGCCCCCAAGAGACCCAGTACTTC
TRBJ2-7 TRBD1 TRBV5-6 NA 14 CASSPADRGYEQYF TGTGCCAGCAGTCCTGCGGACAGGGGGTACGAGCAGTACTTC
TRBJ2-2 NA TRBV12-3/TRBV12-4 NA 15 CASSSSGPHTGELFF TGTGCCAGCAGCTCATCAGGGCCACACACCGGGGAGCTGTTTTTT
TRBJ2-2 NA TRBV21-1 NA 14 CASSKDRQHRGEAF TGTGCCAGCAGCAAGGACCGACAACACCGGGGGGAGGCCTTT
TRBJ2-5 NA TRBV20-1 few 15 CSAKPQPTRQETQYF TGCAGTGCAAAACCCCAGCCAACACGACAAGAGACCCAGTACTTC
TRBJ2-7 NA TRBV19 many 14 CASSGDQTTYEQYF TGTGCCAGTAGTGGGGACCAGACGACCTACGAGCAGTACTTC
TRBJ1-5 NA TRBV2 NA 14 CASNGQYSNQPQHF TGTGCCAGCAACGGGCAGTATAGCAATCAGCCCCAGCATTTT
TRBJ2-7 TRBD2 TRBV30 few 16 CAWSPLKTSGSYEQYF TGTGCCTGGAGCCCCCTCAAGACTAGCGGGAGCTACGAGCAGTACTTC
TRBJ1-1 NA TRBV15 NA 12 CATSTGRVEAFF TGTGCCACCAGCACAGGGAGAGTTGAAGCTTTCTTT
TRBJ1-1 TRBD1 TRBV6-1 NA 15 CASSLRGRVNTEAFF TGTGCCAGCAGTCTCAGGGGGCGAGTGAACACTGAAGCTTTCTTT
TRBJ2-7 NA TRBV15 few 13 CATSRVGNHEQYF TGTGCCACCAGCAGAGTCGGAAATCACGAGCAGTACTTC
TRBJ2-7 NA TRBV5-1 few 14 CASSPEVISYEQYF TGCGCCAGCAGCCCAGAGGTTATCTCCTACGAGCAGTACTTC
TRBJ2-7 TRBD2 TRBV11-2 NA 17 CASSPKLARGAKDEQYF TGTGCCAGCAGCCCCAAACTAGCGAGGGGCGCTAAGGACGAGCAGTACTTC
TRBJ2-1 TRBD2 TRBV29-1 few 14 CSGRGGNSYNEQFF TGCAGCGGACGCGGGGGGAACTCCTACAATGAGCAGTTCTTC
TRBJ2-3 NA TRBV5-5 NA 14 CASSFLGLTDTQYF TGTGCCAGCAGCTTCCTAGGTTTAACAGATACGCAGTATTTT
TRBJ2-7 NA TRBV5-1 few 14 CASSPARAYYEQYF TGCGCCAGCAGCCCGGCGAGGGCTTACTACGAGCAGTACTTC
TRBJ2-3 NA TRBV7-3 NA 15 CASSSQLGILDTQYF TGTGCCAGCAGCTCCCAACTAGGGATATTAGATACGCAGTATTTT
TRBJ1-4 NA TRBV20-1 NA 14 CSARKGGKSEKLFF TGCAGTGCTAGGAAGGGCGGGAAGAGTGAAAAACTGTTTTTT
TRBJ2-7 NA TRBV11-1 NA 19 CASSLAPKEVGVRDYEQYF TGTGCCAGCAGCTTAGCGCCCAAGGAGGTAGGGGTTCGCGACTACGAGCAGTACTTC
TRBJ2-1 TRBD2 TRBV4-1 few 18 CASSPENLAGGSYNEQFF TGCGCCAGCAGCCCCGAGAATCTAGCGGGGGGTTCCTACAATGAGCAGTTCTTC
TRBJ2-7 NA TRBV12-3/TRBV12-4 NA 13 CASSFGDGYEQYF TGTGCCAGCAGTTTCGGGGACGGCTACGAGCAGTACTTC
TRBJ2-7 TRBD2 TRBV20-1 few 16 CSARDPNSGSRYEQYF TGCAGTGCTAGAGACCCGAATAGCGGGAGTAGGTACGAGCAGTACTTC
TRBJ2-6 TRBD1 TRBV20-1 NA 16 CSARGRGPQGANVLTF TGCAGTGCTAGGGGAAGGGGGCCGCAGGGGGCCAACGTCCTGACTTTC
TRBJ1-5 NA TRBV6-2/TRBV6-3 NA 13 CASQDLSNQPQHF TGTGCCAGCCAAGATTTGAGCAATCAGCCCCAGCATTTT
TRBJ2-3 TRBD2 TRBV29-1 few 14 CSVATYFGRDTQYF TGCAGCGTTGCAACCTACTTCGGGAGGGATACGCAGTATTTT
TRBJ2-1 TRBD2 TRBV4-3 NA 16 CASSQLAGGPNNEQFF TGCGCCAGCAGCCAGCTAGCGGGAGGGCCGAACAATGAGCAGTTCTTC
TRBJ2-4 NA TRBV5-6 NA 11 CASSHTGTEYF TGTGCCAGCAGCCATACCGGGACTGAATACTTC
TRBJ2-3 NA TRBV20-1 many 15 CSAKTGASSTDTQYF TGCAGTGCAAAGACGGGGGCCTCTAGCACAGATACGCAGTATTTT
TRBJ1-6 NA TRBV3-1 NA 13 CASSPGVDSPLHF TGTGCCAGCAGTCCGGGTGTCGATTCACCCCTCCACTTT
TRBJ2-7 NA TRBV5-5 NA 15 CASSLTPVGGYEQYF TGTGCCAGCAGCTTGACCCCAGTAGGTGGGTACGAGCAGTACTTC
TRBJ1-6 TRBD1 TRBV6-5 few 16 CASSYLPTGDDSPLHF TGTGCCAGCAGTTACCTTCCAACAGGGGACGATTCACCCCTCCACTTT